What follows are 29 T cell receptor beta chains derived from one specimen sequenced in a study of cytomegalovirus exposure and HLA in healthy donors. The PCR was carried out with 60 Vbeta primers and 13 Jbeta primers. Assay used: immunoSEQ multiplex PCR; TCRdb lists only in-frame clones, some missing. The sample includes roughly 200,000 clones, 76% of them seen just once. Sequenced: PBMCs. Source of these receptors: a man between 18 and 29 years old in good health and CMV-seronegative.

The CDR3 region is CASSLIGTGATEAFF. The CDR3 DNA sequence: TGTGCCAGCAGCTTAATCGGGACAGGGGCCACTGAAGCTTTCTTT. The rearrangement links TRBV7-3 to TRBJ1-1; 10 bases agree with TRBD1. The germline gives CDR1 SGHTA, CDR2 FQGTGA. The J segment lost 4 bases and the V segment lost 1 base, leaving 3 bases of the junction unmatched. The CDR3 is made up of 15 amino acids.

This rearrangement joins TRBV5-6 to TRBJ2-5, with D perhaps TRBD2 (5 bases). Germline loops: CDR1 SGHDT, CDR2 YYEEEE. The CDR3 covers 14 residues. The ends were cut back, 4 bases at V and 6 bases at J, with 16 bases in the middle. The CDR3 DNA reads TGTGCCAGCAGCGGCGACACTCGGGGAAAGACCCAGTACTTC. It translates to CASSGDTRGKTQYF.

This chain joins TRBV4-1 and TRBJ1-4; 7 bases match TRBD1. CDR3 size: 16 residues. Germline loops: CDR1 MGHRA, CDR2 YSYEKL. V was clipped by 4 bases and J by 5 bases; unmatched bases: 10. The DNA of the CDR3 is TGCGCCAGCAGCCCCTTCGGGACAGCACAAAATGAAAAACTGTTTTTT. It specifies CASSPFGTAQNEKLFF.

The chain employs TRBV10-3 and TRBJ1-1, with 11 nucleotides matching TRBD1. From germline, CDR1 is ENHRY and CDR2 SYGVKD. Trimming removed 7 bases from V and 4 bases from J; junction bases left unmatched: 5. The CDR3 runs 14 residues. The DNA for the CDR3 is TGTGCCATCACTAGGACAGGGGGCTTCACTGAAGCTTTCTTT. Residues: CAITRTGGFTEAFF.

This clone came up a few times. J is TRBJ2-5 and V is TRBV10-3; 9 bases map to TRBD2. Looked up from germline, CDR1 is ENHRY and CDR2 is SYGVKD. The CDR3 has 18 residues. J was trimmed by 5 bases and V by 2 bases; bases with no gene match: 15. CDR3 sequence reads: CAISEGYLAGEARETQYF. In DNA form, the CDR3 reads TGTGCCATCAGTGAGGGTTACTTAGCGGGAGAGGCGCGGGAGACCCAGTACTTC.

This clone appeared a few times. J is TRBJ2-7 and V is TRBV28; D ambiguous. The germline CDR1 and CDR2 sequences are MDHEN and SYDVKM. The V end lost 4 bases, the J end lost 4 bases, and 8 bases lay between the germline ends. This CDR3 comprises 12 residues. The CDR3: CASSSSFYEQYF. Here the CDR3 DNA reads TGTGCCAGCAGTTCTTCCTTTTACGAGCAGTACTTC.

J is TRBJ2-1 and V is TRBV29-1, with D perhaps matching TRBD2 (5 bases). V lost 5 bases, J lost 9 bases, and 8 bases lay in between. Germline CDR1 reads SQVTM; CDR2 reads ANQGSEA. The CDR3 length is 10 residues. This CDR3 is CSVWGAEQFF. DNA for the CDR3: TGCAGCGTTTGGGGAGCTGAGCAGTTCTTC.

The chain joins TRBV7-9 to TRBJ1-1, with D uncertain. The CDR3 length is 14 residues. CDR1 and CDR2 from the germline V gene are SEHNR and FQNEAQ (reference sequence). V lost 2 bases to trimming and J lost 0 bases, with 7 bases between them. This CDR3 is CASSLPQLNTEAFF. The CDR3 nucleotides read TGTGCCAGCAGCTTACCACAGCTGAACACTGAAGCTTTCTTT.

The chain links TRBV29-1 to TRBJ2-1; D may be TRBD2 (5 bases). The V gene's germline CDR1 is SQVTM and CDR2 ANQGSEA. The CDR3 sequence is 15 residues long. Between the trimmed V and J ends, which lost 8 bases and 0 bases, there was a span of 17 bases. Written as DNA, the CDR3 is TGCAGCCTCGCGGGTCCACGAGGCTCCTACAATGAGCAGTTCTTC. Protein sequence: CSLAGPRGSYNEQFF.

The gene calls are TRBV9 and TRBJ2-7; D is perhaps TRBD2 (5 bases). The CDR3 is made up of 15 amino acids. CDR1 is SGDLS and CDR2 is YYNGEE in the germline V gene. Trimming took off 4 bases at V and 2 bases at J, with 16 bases between the two ends. Written as DNA, the CDR3 is TGTGCCAGCAGCCCCCGTAGCGCTAACACCTACGAGCAGTACTTC. It codes for CASSPRSANTYEQYF. Looking up the rest from reference TRBV9 and TRBJ2-7 gives the full variable domain: DSGVTQTPKHLITATGQRVTLRCSPRSGDLSVYWYQQSLDQGLQFLIQYYNGEERAKGNILERFSAQQFPDLHSELNLSSLELGDSALYFCASSPRSANTYEQYFGPGTRLTVT.

The genes are TRBV15 and TRBJ1-1; 8 bases agree with TRBD1. J gave up 3 bases and V 5 bases, and 5 bases lay outside the gene matches. In germline, CDR1 is LNHNV, CDR2 YYDKDF (reference sequence). The CDR3 has 14 amino acids. CDR3 in amino acids: CATSGGQGDTEAFF. CDR3 in DNA: TGTGCCACCAGCGGCGGACAGGGTGACACTGAAGCTTTCTTT.

The chain uses TRBV27 and TRBJ1-2; possible D gene TRBD1, 6 bases. Trimming shortened V by 3 bases and J by 0 bases, and 14 bases separated the two germline ends. Per germline, CDR1 MNHEY and CDR2 SMNVEV (reference sequence). This CDR3 region has 16 residues. The CDR3 loop is CASSFIGQNSNYGYTF. The DNA of the CDR3 is TGTGCCAGCAGTTTTATCGGACAGAATTCTAACTATGGCTACACCTTC.

This clone was picked up a small number of times. The V gene is TRBV5-4, the J gene TRBJ2-7, with 9 positions matching TRBD1. The CDR3 covers 13 residues. V lost 3 bases to trimming and J lost 4 bases; unmatched junction nucleotides: 2. Germline V lookup: CDR1 SGHNT, CDR2 YYREEE (reference sequence). The CDR3 sequence is CASSWDREYEQYF. The CDR3, as DNA: TGTGCCAGCAGCTGGGACAGGGAATACGAGCAGTACTTC. Variable domain in full (rest from reference TRBV5-4 and TRBJ2-7): ETGVTQSPTHLIKTRGQQVTLRCSSQSGHNTVSWYQQALGQGPQFIFQYYREEENGRGNFPPRFSGLQFPNYSSELNVNALELDDSALYLCASSWDREYEQYFGPGTRLTVT.

As for this clone: Other DNA sequences in the same sample also yield this CDR3. The V call is TRBV9, the J call TRBJ2-2, with 7 nucleotides matching TRBD1. Trimming took 1 base from V and 3 from J; bases not matched to a gene: 3. Germline V gene data show CDR1 as SGDLS and CDR2 as YYNGEE. The length of the CDR3 is 15 residues. The chain's CDR3 is CASSVSGQHTGELFF. Here the CDR3 DNA reads TGTGCCAGCAGCGTATCGGGACAGCACACCGGGGAGCTGTTTTTT.

The J gene is TRBJ2-2, the V gene TRBV13; the match to TRBD1 covers 9 bases. V dropped 6 bases and J dropped 8; count of bases not matched to a gene: 13. Per germline, CDR1 PRHDT and CDR2 FYEKMQ (reference sequence). This CDR3 has 16 residues. The CDR3, as DNA: TGTGCCAGCAGTAAATCCGGGACAGGGATTTCTGGGGAGCTGTTTTTT. Translating gives CASSKSGTGISGELFF.

This chain connects TRBV10-3 to TRBJ1-2; TRBD1 matches at 11 bases. Germline CDR1 and CDR2: ENHRY and SYGVKD. This CDR3 spans 18 amino acids. The V and J ends lost 4 bases and 6 bases, in that order; junction bases with no gene match: 16. The CDR3 spells CAISGDRGFRWEEHGYTF. The CDR3 DNA follows: TGTGCCATCAGTGGGGACAGGGGGTTTCGCTGGGAAGAGCATGGCTACACCTTC.

This chain joins TRBV9 and TRBJ2-3; either TRBD1 or TRBD2 may fit D (5 bases each). Germline lookup yields CDR1 SGDLS and CDR2 YYNGEE. The ends were cut back, 4 bases at V and 0 bases at J, with 12 bases in the middle. The CDR3 covers 15 residues. CDR3 residues: CASSLEGSSTDTQYF. The CDR3 DNA reads TGTGCCAGCAGCCTAGAGGGGTCTAGCACAGATACGCAGTATTTT.

The rearrangement links TRBV27 to TRBJ2-7; D gene ambiguous. V was shortened by 6 bases and J by 4 bases, with 13 bases between the two germline ends. There are 13 residues in the CDR3. Looked up from germline, CDR1 is MNHEY and CDR2 is SMNVEV (reference sequence). The CDR3 reads CASSPLGSYEQYF. The CDR3 DNA follows: TGTGCCAGCAGCCCCCTGGGCTCTTACGAGCAGTACTTC.

The chain employs TRBV2 and TRBJ2-1, with D uncertain. CDR1 and CDR2 from the germline V gene are SNHLY and FYNNEI. Trimming pared 9 bases from V and 3 bases from J, leaving 15 bases between. The CDR3 extends over 14 amino acids. The CDR3 region has the DNA TGTGCCAGTTGCCTAGTTTCCCTCTACAATGAGCAGTTCTTC. Amino acids: CASCLVSLYNEQFF.

The CDR3, as DNA: TGTGCCAGCAGCTCCCTCCGGGGATCTAACTATGGCTACACCTTC. Protein product: CASSSLRGSNYGYTF. V gene TRBV11-2 combines with J gene TRBJ1-2; no clear D gene. The CDR3 length is 15 residues. The germline CDR1 and CDR2 sequences are SGHAT and FQNNGV. V lost 4 bases to trimming and J lost 0 bases, with 12 bases between them.

The chain couples TRBV7-8 to TRBJ2-5; maybe TRBD1 (6 bases). Per germline, CDR1 SGHVS and CDR2 FQNEAQ. The V and J ends lost 5 bases and 13 bases respectively, with 14 bases between them. This CDR3 spans 11 amino acids. CDR3 nucleotide sequence: TGTGCCAGCAGCGCACAGGGCCAGGCGTACTTC. Protein sequence: CASSAQGQAYF.

The rearrangement uses TRBV5-6 and TRBJ2-4; 7 bases are shared with TRBD2. The CDR3 length is 14 residues. After removal of 0 bases from V and 9 bases from J, the junction contained 6 bases not matched to a gene. CDR1 is SGHDT and CDR2 is YYEEEE in the germline V gene. The DNA for the CDR3 is TGTGCCAGCAGCTTGGACCGGGGCGGGGGCATTCAGTACTTC. As protein: CASSLDRGGGIQYF.

As to this clone: A read error may produce the germline difference seen at one junction end. Other DNA sequences within the sample encode an identical CDR3. The chain couples TRBV5-6 to TRBJ1-1; D not certain. CDR1 is SGHDT and CDR2 is YYEEEE in the germline V gene. The CDR3 contains 14 residues. The CDR3 protein is CASSWWRANTEAFF. The CDR3, as DNA: TGTGCCAGCAGCTGGTGGAGGGCGAACACTGAGGCTTTCTTT.

This clone appeared once. The V and J genes are TRBV16 and TRBJ1-1; D remains unclear. Germline loops: CDR1 KGHSY, CDR2 FQNENV. Trimming stripped 1 base from V and 0 bases from J, with 9 bases between. There are 15 residues in the CDR3. This CDR3 is CASSQWAEMNTEAFF. Written as DNA, the CDR3 is TGTGCCAGCAGCCAATGGGCAGAAATGAACACTGAAGCTTTCTTT.

The CDR3 DNA is TGCAGCGTTGAATACCCCGACAGGGGGCTCTACGAGCAGTACTTC. Encoded protein: CSVEYPDRGLYEQYF. This chain uses TRBV29-1 with TRBJ2-7; 10 bases map to TRBD1. CDR1 is SQVTM, CDR2 ANQGSEA, per germline. The CDR3 extends over 15 amino acids. The V gene end was trimmed by 2 bases and the J gene end by 3 bases; junction bases not matched to a gene: 7.

This rearrangement joins TRBV4-1 to TRBJ1-1; TRBD1 matches at 9 bases. Per germline, CDR1 MGHRA and CDR2 YSYEKL. Trimming took 6 bases from V and 3 from J; bases not matched to a gene: 8. This CDR3 spans 15 amino acids. CDR3 coding DNA: TGCGCCAGCAGACAACAGACAGGGGGGGACACTGAAGCTTTCTTT. Translating it yields CASRQQTGGDTEAFF.

The chain carries TRBV30 and TRBJ1-6; D not resolved. V lost 1 base and J 4 bases, leaving 20 bases between the germline ends. CDR1 is GTSNPN, CDR2 SVGIG, per germline (reference sequence). This CDR3 region has 18 residues. The chain's CDR3 is CAWSASRFHGLYNSPLHF. Here the CDR3 DNA reads TGTGCCTGGAGTGCGTCTCGGTTTCACGGACTTTATAATTCACCCCTCCACTTT.

The chain recombines TRBV7-8 with TRBJ2-7, with TRBD1 as a possible D gene (6 bases). V was cut by 5 bases and J by 3 bases, with 14 bases left in between. Germline V gene data show CDR1 as SGHVS and CDR2 as FQNEAQ. The CDR3 extends over 14 amino acids. In nucleotides, the CDR3 is TGTGCCAGCAGCCCCTCGACAGGAGTCTACGAGCAGTACTTC. This encodes CASSPSTGVYEQYF.

The chain combines TRBV5-4 with TRBJ2-1, with 11 nucleotides matching TRBD2. Germline V CDR1 and CDR2: SGHNT, YYREEE (reference sequence). V trimming: 2 bases; J trimming: 4 bases; junction bases outside the gene matches: 5. There are 16 residues in the CDR3. The chain's CDR3 is CASSFGGTSGYNEQFF. CDR3 in DNA: TGTGCCAGCAGCTTCGGAGGGACTAGCGGATACAATGAGCAGTTCTTC.